This TCR beta chain emerged from a study of cytomegalovirus exposure and HLA in healthy donors. Study findings and constraints: An Asian-associated ancestry cluster reportedly showed fewer N-insertions than the approximately 620-donor mean in a later analysis. Within an earlier analysis, most TCR beta V segments proved productive either about 87% or about 30% of the time.

With 60 Vbeta and 13 Jbeta primers, the PCR was carried out. In the authors' workflow: There were about 80 million unique TCR beta chains by a later count, and 10 million to 12 million of them were shared. The repertoire was sequenced with immunoSEQ multiplex PCR; TCRdb's copy has only in-frame clones and lacks some. The DNA was the basis for D and trimming; V, J and clone size are from that table. The sample gives approximately 150,000 clones, 60% to 85% of which show up once; about 2% is in the top ten. As regards this clone: Antigen specificity is unknown.

Sequenced material: PBMCs. The TCR comes from a man aged 35 to 55 in good health and CMV-seronegative.

CDR3 sequence: CAWRRQGKAYNEQFF. CDR3 coding DNA: TGTGCCTGGAGAAGACAGGGGAAGGCTTACAATGAGCAGTTCTTC. This chain joins TRBV30 and TRBJ2-1; TRBD1 matches 8 bases. Looked up from germline, CDR1 is GTSNPN and CDR2 is SVGIG (reference sequence). Trimming removed 3 bases from V and 4 bases from J; junction bases left unmatched: 8. The length of the CDR3 is 15 residues.